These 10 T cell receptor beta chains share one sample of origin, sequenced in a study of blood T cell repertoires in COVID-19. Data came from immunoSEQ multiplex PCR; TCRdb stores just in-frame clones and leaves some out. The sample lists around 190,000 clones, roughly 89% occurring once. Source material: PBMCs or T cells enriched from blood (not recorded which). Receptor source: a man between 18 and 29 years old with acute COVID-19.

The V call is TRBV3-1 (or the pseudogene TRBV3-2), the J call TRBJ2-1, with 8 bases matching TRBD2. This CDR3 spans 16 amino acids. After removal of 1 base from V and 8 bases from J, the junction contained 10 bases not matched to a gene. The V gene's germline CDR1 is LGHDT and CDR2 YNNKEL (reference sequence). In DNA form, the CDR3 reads TGTGCCAGCAGCCAAGTACTTGCGGGAGGTTTAGATGAGCAGTTCTTC. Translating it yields CASSQVLAGGLDEQFF.

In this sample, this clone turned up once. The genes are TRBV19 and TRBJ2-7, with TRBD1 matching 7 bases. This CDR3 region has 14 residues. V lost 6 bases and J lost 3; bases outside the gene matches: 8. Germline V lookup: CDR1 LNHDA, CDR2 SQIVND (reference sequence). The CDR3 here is CASRRTGPDYEQYF. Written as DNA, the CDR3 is TGTGCCAGTAGGCGGACAGGACCCGACTACGAGCAGTACTTC.

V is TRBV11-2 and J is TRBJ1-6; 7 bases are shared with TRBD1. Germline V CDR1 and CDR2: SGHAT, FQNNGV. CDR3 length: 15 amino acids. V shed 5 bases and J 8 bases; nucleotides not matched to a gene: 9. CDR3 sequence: CASSAGGNKDSPLHF. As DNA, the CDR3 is TGTGCCAGCAGCGCAGGGGGGAATAAGGATTCACCCCTCCACTTT.

The CDR3 coding sequence is TGTGCCAGCAGCTTTACGAGGCGGGCCGGGGAGCTGTTTTTT. As protein: CASSFTRRAGELFF. The genes are TRBV11-1 and TRBJ2-2, with a possible D match to TRBD2 (5 bases). V lost 3 bases and J 6 bases, leaving 11 bases between the germline ends. This CDR3 is built from 14 residues. CDR1 SGHAT and CDR2 FQDESV come from the germline V gene (reference sequence).

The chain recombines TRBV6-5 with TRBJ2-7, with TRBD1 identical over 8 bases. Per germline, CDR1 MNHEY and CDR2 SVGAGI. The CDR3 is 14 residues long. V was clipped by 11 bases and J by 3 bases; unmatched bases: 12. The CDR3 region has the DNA TGTGCCGCAGGGGAGACGGGACAGGTCTACGAGCAGTACTTC. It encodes CAAGETGQVYEQYF.

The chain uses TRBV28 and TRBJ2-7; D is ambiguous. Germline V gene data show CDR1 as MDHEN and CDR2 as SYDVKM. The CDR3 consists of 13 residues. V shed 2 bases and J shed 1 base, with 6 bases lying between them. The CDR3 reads CASSLTVSYEQYF. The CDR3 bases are TGTGCCAGCAGTTTAACAGTGTCCTACGAGCAGTACTTC.

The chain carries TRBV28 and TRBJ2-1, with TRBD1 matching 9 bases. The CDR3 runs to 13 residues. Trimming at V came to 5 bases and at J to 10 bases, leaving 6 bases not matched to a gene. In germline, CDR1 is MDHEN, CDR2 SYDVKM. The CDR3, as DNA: TGTGCCAGCAGTCCCTACAGGGGGCTGGAGCAGTTCTTC. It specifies CASSPYRGLEQFF.

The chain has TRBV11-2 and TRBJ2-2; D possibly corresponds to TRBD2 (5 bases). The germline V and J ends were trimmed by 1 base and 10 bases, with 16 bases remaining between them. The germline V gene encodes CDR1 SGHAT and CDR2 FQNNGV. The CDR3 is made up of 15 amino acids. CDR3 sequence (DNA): TGTGCCAGCAGCTTAGGGGCAGGAGGCGGTGCGGAGCTGTTTTTT. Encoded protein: CASSLGAGGGAELFF.

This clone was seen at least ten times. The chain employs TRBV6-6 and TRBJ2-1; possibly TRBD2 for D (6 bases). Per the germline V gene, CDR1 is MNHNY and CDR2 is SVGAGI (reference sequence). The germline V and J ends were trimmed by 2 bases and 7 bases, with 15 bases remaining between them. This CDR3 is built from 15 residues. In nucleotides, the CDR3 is TGTGCCAGCAGTTACGTTCAGGGACTTGCAAATGAGCAGTTCTTC. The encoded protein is CASSYVQGLANEQFF.

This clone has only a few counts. CDR3 loop: CASSLDSIDSPLHF. The DNA of the CDR3 is TGTGCCAGCAGCCTGGACAGTATAGACTCACCCCTCCACTTT. The chain links TRBV7-3 to TRBJ1-6; D is possibly TRBD1 (6 bases). V lost 5 bases and J 10 bases, leaving 15 bases between the germline ends. CDR1 is SGHTA and CDR2 is FQGTGA in the germline V gene. The CDR3 consists of 14 residues. Combining the CDR3 with reference TRBV7-3 and TRBJ1-6 gives the whole variable domain GAGVSQTPSNKVTEKGKYVELRCDPISGHTALYWYRQSLGQGPEFLIYFQGTGAADDSGLPNDRFFAVRPEGSVSTLKIQRTERGDSAVYLCASSLDSIDSPLHFGNGTRLTVT.